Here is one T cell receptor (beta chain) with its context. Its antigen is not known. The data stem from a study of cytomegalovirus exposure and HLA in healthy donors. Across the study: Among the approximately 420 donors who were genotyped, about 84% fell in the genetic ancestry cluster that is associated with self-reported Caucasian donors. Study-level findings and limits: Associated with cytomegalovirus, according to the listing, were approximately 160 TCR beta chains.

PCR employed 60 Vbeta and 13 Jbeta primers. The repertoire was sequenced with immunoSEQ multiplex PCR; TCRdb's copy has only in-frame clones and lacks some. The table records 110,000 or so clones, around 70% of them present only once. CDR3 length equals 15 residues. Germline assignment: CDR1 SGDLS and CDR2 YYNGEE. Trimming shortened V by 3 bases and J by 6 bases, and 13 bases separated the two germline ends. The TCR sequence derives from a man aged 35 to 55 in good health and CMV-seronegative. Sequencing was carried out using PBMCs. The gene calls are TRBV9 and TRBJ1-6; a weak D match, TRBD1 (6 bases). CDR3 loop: CASSGITGSNSPLHF. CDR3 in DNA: TGTGCCAGCAGCGGTATAACAGGGAGTAATTCACCCCTCCACTTT.